This T cell receptor beta chain was sequenced for a study of T cells in Graves' hyperthyroidism and ophthalmopathy. On the study more broadly: Sampling of peripheral blood happened at initial diagnosis, prior to any treatment.

Amplified TCR beta CDR3 regions came from RNA transcripts. The HTBI set primed first-round TCR CDR3 RT-PCR. From the multiplex PCR reads, TCRdb called clonotypes with MiXCR, one entry per CDR3 protein. The sample lists roughly 640,000 distinct CDR3 sequences, approximately 15% occurring once. This clonotype was counted ten times or more. Lactation, pregnancy, other autoimmune disease or uncontrolled infection led to exclusion of patients. PBMCs came from more than 9.5 ml fresh peripheral blood. The germline V gene encodes CDR1 DFQATT and CDR2 SNEGSKA (reference sequence). V gave up 0 bases and J gave up 5 bases; unmatched junction bases: 7. The CDR3 covers 15 residues.

Sequences were obtained from blood. The origin of this receptor is a woman aged 40-49 years with Graves' ophthalmopathy. The chain links TRBV20-1 to TRBJ2-1; 7 bases fit TRBD2. The CDR3 nucleotides read TGCAGTGCTAGAGATATTAGCGGGCCAGACAATGAGCAGTTCTTC. Its translation: CSARDISGPDNEQFF.